These 4 T cell receptor beta chains came from one sample sequenced in a study of T cells expressing NK-cell markers. TCRdb re-called the 5' RACE reads and gives one entry per CDR3 protein, without DNA. The sample has under 500,000 distinct CDR3 sequences, and its top ten clones hold under 7.5%. Material for sequencing was blood T cells: a sorted CD56 or NKG2C T cell subset, CD4+ or CD8+ T cells, or bulk PBMC T cells (not recorded which). The receptors were gathered from a woman between 18 and 70 years old in good health.

The V gene is TRBV11-1, the J gene TRBJ2-3; lacking DNA, the TRBD2 call made by TCRdb goes unchecked. Germline V gene lookup returns CDR1 SGHAT and CDR2 FQDESV (reference sequence). The CDR3 runs to 18 residues. The CDR3 region is CASSPRLSGVFGTDTQYF.

The V and J genes are TRBV29-1 and TRBJ2-2; checking the TCRdb D call of TRBD1 is not possible without DNA. The CDR3 is 14 residues long. The germline CDR1 and CDR2 sequences are SQVTM and ANQGSEA. The CDR3 is CSVGQPTNTGELFF.

The rearrangement uses TRBV12-3 or TRBV12-4 and TRBJ2-3; the TCRdb D gene call, TRBD2, has no DNA to confirm it. The CDR3 has 16 amino acids. The CDR3 here is CASSLPLAGRVDTQYF.

This chain links TRBV6-1 with TRBJ2-7. Per the germline V gene, CDR1 is MNHNS and CDR2 is SASEGT. The CDR3 sequence is 14 residues long. The CDR3: CASTVYPSSYEQYF.